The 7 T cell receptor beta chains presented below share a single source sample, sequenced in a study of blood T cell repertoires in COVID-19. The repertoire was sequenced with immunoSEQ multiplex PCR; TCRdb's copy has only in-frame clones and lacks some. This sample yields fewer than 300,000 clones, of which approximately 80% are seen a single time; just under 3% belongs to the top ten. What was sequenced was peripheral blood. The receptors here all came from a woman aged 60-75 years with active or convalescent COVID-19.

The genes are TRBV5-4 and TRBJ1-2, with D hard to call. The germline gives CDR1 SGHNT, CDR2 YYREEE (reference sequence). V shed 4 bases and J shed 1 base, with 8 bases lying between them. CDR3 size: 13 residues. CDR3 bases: TGTGCCAGCAGCATTGACAATAACTATGGCTACACCTTC. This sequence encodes CASSIDNNYGYTF.

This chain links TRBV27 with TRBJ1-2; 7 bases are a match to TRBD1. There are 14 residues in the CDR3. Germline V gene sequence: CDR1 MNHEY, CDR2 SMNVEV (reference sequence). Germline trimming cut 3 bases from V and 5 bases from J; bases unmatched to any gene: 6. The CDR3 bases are TGTGCCAGCAGTTTCTACAGGGGAGAGTATGGCTACACCTTC. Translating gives CASSFYRGEYGYTF.

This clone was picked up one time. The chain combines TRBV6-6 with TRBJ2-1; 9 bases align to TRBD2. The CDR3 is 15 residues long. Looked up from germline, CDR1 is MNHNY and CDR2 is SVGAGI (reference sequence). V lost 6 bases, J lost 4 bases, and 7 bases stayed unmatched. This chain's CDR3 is CASSSLAGGYNEQFF. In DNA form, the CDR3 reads TGTGCCAGCAGCTCACTTGCGGGGGGGTACAATGAGCAGTTCTTC.

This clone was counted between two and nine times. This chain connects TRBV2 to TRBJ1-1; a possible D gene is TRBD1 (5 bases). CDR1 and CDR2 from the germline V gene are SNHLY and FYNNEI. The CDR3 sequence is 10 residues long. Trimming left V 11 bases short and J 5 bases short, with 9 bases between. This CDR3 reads CAERGTEAFF. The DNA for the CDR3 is TGTGCCGAGCGGGGGACTGAAGCTTTCTTT.

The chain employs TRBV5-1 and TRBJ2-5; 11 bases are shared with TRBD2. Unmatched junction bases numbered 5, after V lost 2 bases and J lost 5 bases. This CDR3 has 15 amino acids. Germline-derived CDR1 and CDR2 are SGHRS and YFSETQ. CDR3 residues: CASSFYSGGAETQYF. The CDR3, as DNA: TGCGCCAGCAGCTTTTATAGCGGGGGGGCGGAGACCCAGTACTTC.

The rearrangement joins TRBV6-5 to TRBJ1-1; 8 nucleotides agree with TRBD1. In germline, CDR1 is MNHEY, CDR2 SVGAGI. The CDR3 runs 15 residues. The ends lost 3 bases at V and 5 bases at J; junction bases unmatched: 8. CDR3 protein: CASSYYQGARTEAFF. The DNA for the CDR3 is TGTGCCAGCAGTTATTACCAGGGGGCGAGGACTGAAGCTTTCTTT.

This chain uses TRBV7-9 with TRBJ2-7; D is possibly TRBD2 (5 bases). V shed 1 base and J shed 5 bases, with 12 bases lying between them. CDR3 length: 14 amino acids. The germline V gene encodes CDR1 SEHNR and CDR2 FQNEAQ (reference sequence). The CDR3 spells CASSLGRGLDEQYF. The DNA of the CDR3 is TGTGCCAGCAGCTTAGGACGGGGTCTCGACGAGCAGTACTTC.